This T cell receptor (beta chain) was captured by sequencing in a study of shared clonotypes between healthy human individuals. TCRdb's copy holds only in-frame clones and misses some; the assay was immunoSEQ multiplex PCR. The sample has about 1.4 million clones, roughly 96% seen once. This CDR3 has 13 amino acids. V dropped 5 bases and J dropped 8; count of bases not matched to a gene: 7. Germline V gene sequence: CDR1 SGHTA, CDR2 FQGNSA. The sequenced sample consisted of naive CD4+ T cells sorted from blood. Subset defined: CD45RA+ positively selected. This receptor was obtained from a man aged 25-45 years in good health. The chain recombines TRBV7-2 with TRBJ1-2; TRBD1 agrees at 8 bases. This chain's CDR3 is CASSMDRAGGYTF. In DNA, the CDR3 is TGTGCCAGCAGCATGGACAGGGCTGGAGGCTACACCTTC.